Each of the 22 T cell receptor beta chains below was sequenced from the same sample in a study of blood T cell repertoires in COVID-19. Sequencing used immunoSEQ multiplex PCR; TCRdb keeps in-frame clones, though not all of them. The data contain 250,000 to 300,000 clones, approximately 90% of them singletons. What was sequenced was peripheral blood. The receptors were gathered from a man younger than 35 with active or convalescent COVID-19.

V gene TRBV21-1 combines with J gene TRBJ1-4. TRBV21-1 is flagged as a pseudogene. This CDR3 contains 13 residues. The DNA for the CDR3 is TGTGCCAGTAAATATGCGGTTCATGAAAAACTGTTTTTT. Residues: CASKYAVHEKLFF.

The V call is TRBV19, the J call TRBJ2-7; possible D gene TRBD1, 5 bases. V was clipped by 6 bases and J by 5 bases, with 14 bases between them. CDR3 length equals 13 residues. Per germline, CDR1 LNHDA and CDR2 SQIVND (reference sequence). The DNA of the CDR3 is TGTGCCAGTAGAGAAGCCGCCAGGGACGAGCAGTACTTC. Its translation is CASREAARDEQYF.

The chain combines TRBV3-1 (or the pseudogene TRBV3-2) with TRBJ1-2; D remains unclear. CDR3 size: 11 residues. Germline V gene sequence: CDR1 LGHDT, CDR2 YNNKEL (reference sequence). V gave up 0 bases and J gave up 7 bases, with 3 bases separating them. DNA for the CDR3: TGTGCCAGCAGCCAAGAGAGTGGCTACACCTTC. It translates to CASSQESGYTF.

This chain connects TRBV24-1 to TRBJ2-2; 7 bases map to TRBD2. The CDR3 contains 16 residues. The junction had 10 bases not matched to a gene; V was cut back by 3 bases and J by 7 bases. Per the germline V gene, CDR1 is KGHDR and CDR2 is SFDVKD. Here the CDR3 DNA reads TGTGCCACCAGTGATCGGGACTACCTTTGGGGCGGGGAGCTGTTTTTT. Its protein is CATSDRDYLWGGELFF.

The chain carries TRBV14 and TRBJ2-1, with D maybe TRBD2 (6 bases). V lost 6 bases and J lost 4, with 16 bases in between. Germline CDR1 and CDR2: SGHDN and FVKESK. This CDR3 has 15 amino acids. CDR3 in amino acids: CASRRAGSGYNEQFF. CDR3 bases: TGTGCCAGCAGGCGGGCGGGAAGTGGTTACAATGAGCAGTTCTTC.

The chain is built from TRBV30 and TRBJ1-5; 10 nucleotides match TRBD1. V was clipped by 5 bases and J by 6 bases; unmatched bases: 4. CDR3 length equals 13 residues. CDR1 and CDR2 (germline): GTSNPN, SVGIG (reference sequence). DNA for the CDR3: TGTGCCTGGGGGACAGGGGCGGTTCAGCCCCAGCATTTT. Its translation: CAWGTGAVQPQHF.

The gene calls are TRBV7-9 and TRBJ1-6, with D uncertain. The germline V and J ends were trimmed by 2 bases and 6 bases, with 11 bases remaining between them. The CDR3 covers 15 residues. CDR1 SEHNR and CDR2 FQNEAQ come from the germline V gene (reference sequence). CDR3 residues: CASSLFLSINSPLHF. Here the CDR3 DNA reads TGTGCCAGCAGCTTATTCCTGAGCATTAATTCACCCCTCCACTTT.

The rearrangement joins TRBV6-2 or TRBV6-3 to TRBJ1-1; weak D call: TRBD1 (6 bases). This CDR3 spans 14 amino acids. Trimming left V 5 bases short and J 0 bases short, with 10 bases between. Germline V gene data show CDR1 as MNHEY and CDR2 as SVGEGT. The CDR3 bases are TGTGCCAGCAGTCCCCAGGGGATGAACACTGAAGCTTTCTTT. This translates into CASSPQGMNTEAFF.

This chain joins TRBV6-1 and TRBJ1-4; D is uncertain. The germline V gene encodes CDR1 MNHNS and CDR2 SASEGT. CDR3 length equals 14 residues. The V gene lost 5 bases and the J gene lost 3 bases, with 10 bases spanning the gap. CDR3 sequence reads: CASSYGGPNEKLFF. The CDR3 DNA is TGTGCCAGCAGTTATGGAGGGCCTAATGAAAAACTGTTTTTT.

The V and J genes are TRBV2 and TRBJ1-2; tentative D call: TRBD1 (6 bases). Germline CDR1 and CDR2: SNHLY and FYNNEI. V shed 7 bases and J shed 2 bases, with 14 bases lying between them. The CDR3 runs 14 residues. CDR3: CASTPGDRNYGYTF. The CDR3 DNA is TGTGCCAGCACCCCCGGCGACAGGAACTATGGCTACACCTTC.

This clone was counted a few times. This sequence joins TRBV7-2 and TRBJ1-1, with D hard to call. V was pared by 2 bases and J by 1 base, with 8 bases between. The CDR3 has 14 amino acids. The V gene's germline CDR1 is SGHTA and CDR2 FQGNSA. CDR3: CASSLTPPNTEAFF. The DNA for the CDR3 is TGTGCCAGCAGCTTAACACCCCCGAACACTGAAGCTTTCTTT.

Only a few counts were recorded for this clone. This rearrangement joins TRBV24-1 to TRBJ1-1, with TRBD1 identical over 8 bases. The CDR3 sequence is 12 residues long. Germline assignment: CDR1 KGHDR and CDR2 SFDVKD. V gave up 8 bases and J gave up 7 bases; unmatched junction bases: 5. The CDR3 DNA reads as TGTGCCACCACCGGGACAGGAGATGAAGCTTTCTTT. Translating gives CATTGTGDEAFF.

The V gene is TRBV4-3, the J gene TRBJ1-4; tentatively, D is TRBD1 (6 bases). V lost 0 bases, J lost 8 bases, and 16 bases lay in between. The CDR3 loop spans 16 amino acids. The germline CDR1 and CDR2 sequences are LGHNA and YSLEER. The CDR3 region has the DNA TGCGCCAGCAGCCAAGATCGCGCAGGGGTGAGCGAAAAACTGTTTTTT. It is translated as CASSQDRAGVSEKLFF.

The genes are TRBV13 and TRBJ2-7; possibly TRBD1 for D (6 bases). The CDR3 extends over 15 amino acids. The germline V gene encodes CDR1 PRHDT and CDR2 FYEKMQ (reference sequence). V gave up 4 bases and J gave up 3 bases, with 16 bases separating them. The CDR3 DNA is TGTGCCAGCAGCTCCCCCCGGGACACCCACTACGAGCAGTACTTC. This codes for CASSSPRDTHYEQYF.

The chain recombines TRBV20-1 with TRBJ2-3; 8 positions agree with TRBD2. Germline V CDR1 and CDR2: DFQATT, SNEGSKA (reference sequence). CDR3 length equals 14 residues. V trimming: 3 bases; J trimming: 0 bases; junction bases outside the gene matches: 2. The CDR3 region is CSASSGASTDTQYF. The CDR3 nucleotides read TGCAGTGCTAGTAGCGGGGCTAGCACAGATACGCAGTATTTT.

This clone was counted a single time. The rearrangement links TRBV5-1 to TRBJ1-2; TRBD1 matches at 7 bases. CDR3 length: 13 amino acids. After removal of 4 bases from V and 7 bases from J, the junction contained 7 bases not matched to a gene. Germline CDR1 and CDR2: SGHRS and YFSETQ. In DNA form, the CDR3 reads TGCGCCAGCAGCCAACGGACAGGATTTGGCTACACCTTC. It specifies CASSQRTGFGYTF.

The rearrangement links TRBV3-1 (or the pseudogene TRBV3-2) to TRBJ1-5; D not resolved. The CDR3 is 16 amino acids. Germline assignment: CDR1 LGHDT and CDR2 YNNKEL (reference sequence). V gave up 6 bases and J gave up 1 base, with 16 bases separating them. The CDR3 region is CASRFFGVVSNQPQHF. The CDR3 DNA reads as TGTGCCAGCAGGTTTTTCGGGGTGGTGAGCAATCAGCCCCAGCATTTT.

The V call is TRBV7-3, the J call TRBJ2-1; a possible D gene is TRBD2 (6 bases). CDR1 and CDR2 (germline): SGHTA, FQGTGA. The CDR3 extends over 15 amino acids. V gave up 1 base and J gave up 2 bases, with 9 bases separating them. The CDR3 is CASSLRAGPYNEQFF. CDR3 bases: TGTGCCAGCAGCTTAAGAGCGGGCCCCTACAATGAGCAGTTCTTC.

This clone was counted only a few times. DNA of the CDR3: TGTGCCAGCACGTGGTCAGGGCTCAATCAGCCCCAGCATTTT. Its protein is CASTWSGLNQPQHF. The chain uses TRBV5-8 and TRBJ1-5; tentative D call: TRBD1 (5 bases). V gave up 6 bases and J gave up 3 bases, with 13 bases separating them. The CDR3 runs 14 residues. Per the germline V gene, CDR1 is SGHTS and CDR2 is YDEGEE.

This clone appeared a single time. The chain uses TRBV6-5 and TRBJ1-5; TRBD1 might be the D (6 bases). Germline CDR1 MNHEY, CDR2 SVGAGI. The V gene lost 7 bases and the J gene lost 6 bases, with 13 bases spanning the gap. This CDR3 is built from 13 residues. The CDR3 loop reads CASTGGGGQPQHF. The CDR3 region has the DNA TGTGCCAGCACCGGGGGCGGGGGTCAGCCCCAGCATTTT.

The chain couples TRBV6-2 or TRBV6-3 to TRBJ2-5; 7 nucleotides line up with TRBD1. The CDR3 length is 16 residues. J lost 5 bases, V lost 2 bases, and 11 bases had no gene match. The V gene's germline CDR1 is MNHEY and CDR2 SVGEGT. The DNA for the CDR3 is TGTGCCAGCAGTTACGATAGGCACAGGGGAGTTGAGACCCAGTACTTC. This codes for CASSYDRHRGVETQYF.

The gene calls are TRBV24-1 and TRBJ2-3, with TRBD1 matching over 7 bases. This CDR3 has 12 residues. Germline V CDR1 and CDR2: KGHDR, SFDVKD. Trimming at V came to 6 bases and at J to 12 bases, leaving 8 bases not matched to a gene. CDR3 sequence reads: CATSLTGITQYF. CDR3 coding DNA: TGTGCCACCAGTTTGACAGGGATCACCCAGTATTTT.